This note documents a single T cell receptor beta chain sequence. Its matching antigen is unknown. This entry comes from a study of T cells after yellow fever vaccination. Study information: Those fractions that held only low numbers of cells were prepared using the SMART-Seq v4 Ultra Low Input RNA kit. Whole-study results and caveats: A large majority of primary-vaccination clones showed up again after the booster (roughly 95% CD4, approximately 90% CD8). Clonotypes shared by both compartments, CD4 and CD8, made up a small share.

One entry per CDR3 protein results from TCRdb running MiXCR on the 5' RACE reads. The sample records around 500,000 distinct CDR3 sequences, just over 20% being singletons. Germline V lookup: CDR1 ENHRY, CDR2 SYGVKD. The CDR3 length is 13 residues. Trimming took 4 bases from V and 4 from J, leaving 7 bases between them. Sequenced material: PBMCs, taken roughly 23 days after the first yellow fever vaccination. This chain links TRBV10-3 with TRBJ1-4; no clear D. This sequence was found in a man aged 18 to 35 who received the YFV17D yellow fever vaccine. The CDR3 here is CAISAMSNEKLFF. CDR3 nucleotides: TGTGCCATCAGTGCTATGAGTAATGAAAAACTGTTTTTT.